This TCR beta chain derives from a study of shared clonotypes between healthy human individuals. The CDR3 is 16 residues long. Trimming cost V 4 bases and J 0 bases, with 10 bases left between them. In germline, CDR1 is LGHNA, CDR2 YNFKEQ. Study-level findings and limits: Rarefaction showed that sequencing of sorted subsets was incomplete (despite large depth). In general, naive subsets displayed greater estimated richness than memory subsets did.

In the case of this clone: What it binds is unknown.

Evenly divided among several immunoSEQ plates was the genomic DNA of each subset. Assay: immunoSEQ multiplex PCR; the TCRdb copy retains only in-frame clones and omits some. The sample has more than 1 million clones, 70% to 80% seen once. V and J are TRBV4-2 and TRBJ2-6; the D gene could be TRBD1 or TRBD2 (5 bases each). The receptor was isolated from a man between 18 and 29 years old in good health. Some clones in this sample may be carry-over from other donors' samples. Sequencing used memory CD4+ T cells from PBMCs. The subset denotes: CD45RA-negative fraction. The CDR3 sequence: CASSPVGASGANVLTF. As DNA, the CDR3 is TGTGCCAGCAGCCCGGTCGGGGCCTCTGGGGCCAACGTCCTGACTTTC.